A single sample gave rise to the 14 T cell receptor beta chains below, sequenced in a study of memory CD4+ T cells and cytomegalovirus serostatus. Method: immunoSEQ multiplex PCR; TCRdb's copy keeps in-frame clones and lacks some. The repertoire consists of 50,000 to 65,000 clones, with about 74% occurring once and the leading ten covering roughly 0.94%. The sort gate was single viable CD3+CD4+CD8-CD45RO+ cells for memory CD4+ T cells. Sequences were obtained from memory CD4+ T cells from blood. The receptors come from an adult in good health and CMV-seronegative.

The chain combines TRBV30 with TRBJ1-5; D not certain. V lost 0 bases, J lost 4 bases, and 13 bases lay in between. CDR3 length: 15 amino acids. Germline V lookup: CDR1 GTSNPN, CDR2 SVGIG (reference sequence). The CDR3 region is CAWSVPGMDNQPQHF. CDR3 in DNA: TGTGCCTGGAGTGTTCCAGGTATGGATAATCAGCCCCAGCATTTT.

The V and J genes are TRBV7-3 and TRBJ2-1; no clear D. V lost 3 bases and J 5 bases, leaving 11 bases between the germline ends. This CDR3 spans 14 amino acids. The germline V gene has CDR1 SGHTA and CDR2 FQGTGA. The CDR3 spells CASSFREVDNEQFF. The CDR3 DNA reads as TGTGCCAGCAGCTTTCGAGAAGTAGACAATGAGCAGTTCTTC.

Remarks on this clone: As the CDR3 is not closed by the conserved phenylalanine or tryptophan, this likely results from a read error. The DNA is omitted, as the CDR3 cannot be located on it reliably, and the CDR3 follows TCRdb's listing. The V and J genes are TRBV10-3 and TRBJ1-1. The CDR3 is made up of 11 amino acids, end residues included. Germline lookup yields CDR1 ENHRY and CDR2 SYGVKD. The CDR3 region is CAISDGRTSKI.

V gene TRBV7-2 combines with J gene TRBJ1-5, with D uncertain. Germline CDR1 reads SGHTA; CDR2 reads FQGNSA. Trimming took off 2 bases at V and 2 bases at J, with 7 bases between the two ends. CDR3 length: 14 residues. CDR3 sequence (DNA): TGTGCCAGCAGCTTAATGAAGGGCAATCAGCCCCAGCATTTT. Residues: CASSLMKGNQPQHF.

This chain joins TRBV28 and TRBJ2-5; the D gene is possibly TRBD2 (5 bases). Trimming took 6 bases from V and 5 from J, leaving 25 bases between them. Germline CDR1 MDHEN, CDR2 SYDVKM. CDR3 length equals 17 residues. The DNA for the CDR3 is TGTGCCAGCAGCCGATGGGGTGGGAGCTATGGATCGGAGACCCAGTACTTC. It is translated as CASSRWGGSYGSETQYF.

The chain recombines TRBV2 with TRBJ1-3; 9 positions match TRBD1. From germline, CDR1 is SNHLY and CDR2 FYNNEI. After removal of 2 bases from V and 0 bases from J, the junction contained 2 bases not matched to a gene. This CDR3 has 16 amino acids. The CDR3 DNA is TGTGCCAGCAGTGAACGACAGGGGGACTCTGGAAACACCATATATTTT. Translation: CASSERQGDSGNTIYF. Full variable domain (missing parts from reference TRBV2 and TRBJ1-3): EPEVTQTPSHQVTQMGQEVILRCVPISNHLYFYWYRQILGQKVEFLVSFYNNEISEKSEIFDDQFSVERPDGSNFTLKIRSTKLEDSAMYFCASSERQGDSGNTIYFGEGSWLTVV.

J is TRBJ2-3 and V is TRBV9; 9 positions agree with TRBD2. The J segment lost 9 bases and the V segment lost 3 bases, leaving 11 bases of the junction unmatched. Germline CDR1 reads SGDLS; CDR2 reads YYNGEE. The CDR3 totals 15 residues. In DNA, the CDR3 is TGTGCCAGCAGCGCTAGCGGGGTAGCGCAAGGGACGCAGTATTTT. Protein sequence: CASSASGVAQGTQYF. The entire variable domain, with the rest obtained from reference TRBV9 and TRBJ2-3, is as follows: DSGVTQTPKHLITATGQRVTLRCSPRSGDLSVYWYQQSLDQGLQFLIQYYNGEERAKGNILERFSAQQFPDLHSELNLSSLELGDSALYFCASSASGVAQGTQYFGPGTRLTVL.

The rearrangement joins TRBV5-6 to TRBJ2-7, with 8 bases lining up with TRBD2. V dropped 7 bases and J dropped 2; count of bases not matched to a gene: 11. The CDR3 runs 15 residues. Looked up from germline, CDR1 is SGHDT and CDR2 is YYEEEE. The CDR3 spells CASALPGRATYEQYF. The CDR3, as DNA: TGTGCCAGCGCCCTACCCGGGAGGGCAACCTACGAGCAGTACTTC.

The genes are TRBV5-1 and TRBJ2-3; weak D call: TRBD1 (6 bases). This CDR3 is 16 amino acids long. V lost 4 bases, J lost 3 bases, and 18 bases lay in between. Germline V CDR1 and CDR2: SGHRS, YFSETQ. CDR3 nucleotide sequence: TGCGCCAGCAGCCTGGGCAGGGGATCAGGAACAGATACGCAGTATTTT. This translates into CASSLGRGSGTDTQYF.

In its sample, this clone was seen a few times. The CDR3 is CASSERGLAGSLKETQYF. CDR3 bases: TGTGCCAGCAGCGAAAGGGGACTAGCGGGATCCTTAAAAGAGACCCAGTACTTC. The chain uses TRBV9 and TRBJ2-5; 13 bases fit TRBD2. Looked up from germline, CDR1 is SGDLS and CDR2 is YYNGEE. The length of the CDR3 is 18 residues. V lost 3 bases to trimming and J lost 3 bases; unmatched junction nucleotides: 11.

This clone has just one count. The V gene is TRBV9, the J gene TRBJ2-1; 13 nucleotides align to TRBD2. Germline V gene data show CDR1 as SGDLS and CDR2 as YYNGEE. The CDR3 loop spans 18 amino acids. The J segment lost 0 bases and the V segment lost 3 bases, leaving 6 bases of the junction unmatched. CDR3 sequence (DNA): TGTGCCAGCAGCGGATGGACTAGCGGGAGTAGCTCCTACAATGAGCAGTTCTTC. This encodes CASSGWTSGSSSYNEQFF.

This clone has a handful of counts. CDR3 sequence reads: CASTPTGVNQPQHF. For the CDR3, the DNA is TGTGCCAGTACCCCGACAGGGGTAAATCAGCCCCAGCATTTT. This chain uses TRBV19 with TRBJ1-5, with 8 bases matching TRBD1. CDR1 LNHDA and CDR2 SQIVND come from the germline V gene (reference sequence). The CDR3 sequence is 14 residues long. The junction had 6 bases not matched to a gene; V was cut back by 7 bases and J by 4 bases.

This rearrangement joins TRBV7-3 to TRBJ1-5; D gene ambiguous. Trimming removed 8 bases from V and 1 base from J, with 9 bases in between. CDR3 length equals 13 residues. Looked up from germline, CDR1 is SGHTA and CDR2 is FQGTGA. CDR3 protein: CASAPGSNQPQHF. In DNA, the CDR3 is TGTGCCAGCGCCCCGGGGAGCAATCAGCCCCAGCATTTT.

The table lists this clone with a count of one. The CDR3 nucleotides are TGTGCCAGCAGCCCTCCTGGGGGGTATAGCAATCAGCCCCAGCATTTT. It specifies CASSPPGGYSNQPQHF. The chain has TRBV7-2 and TRBJ1-5, with D perhaps matching TRBD1 (5 bases). Germline CDR1 and CDR2: SGHTA and FQGNSA. The CDR3 is made up of 16 amino acids. With 5 bases removed from V and 0 bases from J, the gap between germline ends came to 14 bases. The full variable domain, with the rest looked up from reference TRBV7-2 and TRBJ1-5, is GAGVSQSPSNKVTEKGKDVELRCDPISGHTALYWYRQSLGQGLEFLIYFQGNSAPDKSGLPSDRFSAERTGGSVSTLTIQRTQQEDSAVYLCASSPPGGYSNQPQHFGDGTRLSIL.